One T cell receptor beta chain is described in this entry. This entry belongs to a study of Ad26.COV2.S vaccination and SARS-CoV-2 variants. The treatment was: around 19 received Ad26.COV2.S at low or high dose, single or two shots; about five received placebo; per-sample allocation not given. Day 63 after the first injection of vaccine or placebo was the sampling time. Cohort 1b enrolled adults aged 18-55 years in Boston. Assay used: immunoSEQ multiplex PCR; TCRdb lists only in-frame clones, some missing. The sample has about 680,000 clones; roughly 90% are singletons. CDR1 is SGHNT, CDR2 YENEEA, per germline. The CDR3 extends over 15 amino acids. Trimming cost V 11 bases and J 8 bases; bases outside gene matches: 19.

The sequence was collected from a person aged 18-65 years who received the Ad26.COV2.S COVID-19 vaccine or a placebo. Material: peripheral blood, obtained in a trial of Ad26.COV2.S vaccine versus placebo. V and J are TRBV11-3 and TRBJ2-3; 7 bases fit TRBD2. The CDR3 region is CAASAGDWALGTQYF. Here the CDR3 DNA reads TGTGCCGCGTCGGCGGGAGATTGGGCACTGGGTACGCAGTATTTT.